The 3 T cell receptor beta chains below come from one sample, sequenced in a study of CD8 T cells in Susac syndrome. With random hexamers, reverse transcription was performed on about 0.45 to 1 ug of RNA. TCRdb re-derived calls from the immunoSEQ multiplex PCR reads in MiXCR, one entry per CDR3 protein. The table shows about 140,000 distinct CDR3 sequences, with roughly 95% occurring only once. Sequenced sample: CD4+ T cells from PBMCs. Receptor source: a human donor with multiple sclerosis.

The J gene is TRBJ2-7, the V gene TRBV9; 12 bases match TRBD1. With V trimmed by 0 bases and J by 5 bases, 6 bases remained unmatched. The germline V gene has CDR1 SGDLS and CDR2 YYNGEE. This CDR3 contains 16 residues. The CDR3: CASSVGVGTGGHEQYF. The DNA for the CDR3 is TGTGCCAGCAGCGTAGGGGTCGGGACAGGGGGCCACGAGCAGTACTTC.

V and J are TRBV5-1 and TRBJ2-7; 12 nucleotides line up with TRBD2. V was clipped by 3 bases and J by 3 bases; unmatched bases: 7. The CDR3 is made up of 16 amino acids. Germline lookup yields CDR1 SGHRS and CDR2 YFSETQ. CDR3 amino acids: CASSSGLAGPIYEQYF. The CDR3 coding sequence is TGCGCCAGCAGCTCTGGACTAGCGGGACCAATCTACGAGCAGTACTTC.

The chain links TRBV29-1 to TRBJ2-7, with 8 bases aligning to TRBD1. The CDR3 covers 14 residues. Germline CDR1 and CDR2: SQVTM and ANQGSEA. Trimming cost V 5 bases and J 4 bases; bases outside gene matches: 10. In DNA, the CDR3 is TGCAGCGTTACCCGGACAGGGAAGTGGTACGAGCAGTACTTC. The encoded protein is CSVTRTGKWYEQYF.